Below, one TCR beta chain is given with its context. Its antigen is unknown. Clones were sequenced by immunoSEQ multiplex PCR, and TCRdb holds only the in-frame ones, with some missing. The sample yields about 350,000 clones, roughly 91% seen once. Germline CDR1 is SGHRS and CDR2 is YFSETQ. Deletions cut 5 bases from V and 2 bases from J, with 10 bases between. This CDR3 comprises 13 residues. These data belong to a study of Ad26.COV2.S vaccination and SARS-CoV-2 variants. On the study more broadly: Trial arm assignment for the donor was COV1001 Ad26.COV2.S. Overall study results and limits: CD8+ and CD4+ T cells specific for spike reportedly responded with substantial breadth after vaccination.

Treatment denoted: some 19 received Ad26.COV2.S at low or high dose, single or two shots; about 5 received placebo; per-sample allocation not given. Sampling took place 63 days after the first vaccine or placebo injection. An Ad26 vector that expressed Wuhan-strain SARS-CoV-2 spike constituted the vaccine. This clonotype was sampled from a person aged 18 to 59 who received the Ad26.COV2.S COVID-19 vaccine or a placebo. The starting material was peripheral blood, obtained in a trial of Ad26.COV2.S vaccine versus placebo. The chain employs TRBV5-1 and TRBJ1-1, with D perhaps TRBD1 (6 bases). The CDR3 loop is CASRTGSNTEAFF. CDR3 coding DNA: TGCGCCAGCAGGACAGGATCTAACACTGAAGCTTTCTTT.